The 21 T cell receptor beta chains below were found in one sample sequenced in a study of blood T cell repertoires in COVID-19. The table came from immunoSEQ multiplex PCR; TCRdb's copy has only in-frame clones and leaves some out. The profile covers 300,000 to 450,000 clones, with about 90% appearing a single time and more than 1.5% taken by the ten largest. What was sequenced was PBMCs or T cells enriched from blood (not recorded which). Receptor source: a man aged 40-49 years in a cohort exposed to, infected with or recovered from COVID-19 (not recorded which).

J is TRBJ2-1 and V is TRBV6-6; 12 nucleotides agree with TRBD2. The CDR3 is 17 amino acids. The germline V gene has CDR1 MNHNY and CDR2 SVGAGI (reference sequence). V lost 5 bases, J lost 7 bases, and 12 bases stayed unmatched. The CDR3 protein is CASSRAPASGRVNEQFF. CDR3 nucleotides: TGTGCCAGCAGTCGAGCACCTGCTAGCGGGAGGGTAAATGAGCAGTTCTTC.

This CDR3 reads CASIGALYNEQFF. DNA of the CDR3: TGTGCCAGCATAGGGGCACTTTACAATGAGCAGTTCTTC. The V gene is TRBV6-4, the J gene TRBJ2-1; a weak D match, TRBD1 (5 bases). Germline V gives CDR1 MRHNA, CDR2 SNTAGT. V lost 7 bases to trimming and J lost 4 bases, with 11 bases between them. CDR3 length: 13 residues.

This chain joins TRBV7-9 and TRBJ1-2; 10 bases match TRBD1. CDR1 is SEHNR and CDR2 is FQNEAQ in the germline V gene (reference sequence). There are 17 residues in the CDR3. V lost 5 bases, J lost 4 bases, and 13 bases stayed unmatched. In DNA form, the CDR3 reads TGTGCCAGCAGCCCTACCGACAGGGGGCGCGTCAGCTATGGCTACACCTTC. It codes for CASSPTDRGRVSYGYTF.

The chain recombines TRBV28 with TRBJ1-5, with TRBD1 identical over 8 bases. The junction had 7 bases not matched to a gene; V was cut back by 5 bases and J by 7 bases. The CDR3 contains 14 residues. Germline V lookup: CDR1 MDHEN, CDR2 SYDVKM. CDR3 amino acids: CASSTRQGRQPQHF. In DNA form, the CDR3 reads TGTGCCAGCAGTACTCGACAGGGGAGGCAGCCCCAGCATTTT.

This chain uses TRBV11-3 with TRBJ2-3; D might be TRBD2 (6 bases). This CDR3 has 14 amino acids. Germline loops: CDR1 SGHNT, CDR2 YENEEA. Trimming left V 2 bases short and J 3 bases short, with 9 bases between. CDR3 loop: CASSLWGRTDTQYF. As DNA, the CDR3 is TGTGCCAGCAGCTTATGGGGGAGGACAGATACGCAGTATTTT.

The chain has TRBV10-3 and TRBJ1-2, with TRBD1 as a possible D gene (6 bases). Trimming removed 3 bases from V and 4 bases from J, with 12 bases in between. The CDR3 has 14 amino acids. Germline CDR1 ENHRY, CDR2 SYGVKD. In nucleotides, the CDR3 is TGTGCCATCAGTGATTTACAGGGAGCCTATGGCTACACCTTC. It yields the protein CAISDLQGAYGYTF.

This clone has only a few counts. The sample holds other DNA sequences that translate to the same CDR3. The J gene is TRBJ1-4, the V gene TRBV30; the match to TRBD1 covers 9 bases. CDR3 length: 14 amino acids. Germline trimming cut 3 bases from V and 3 bases from J; bases unmatched to any gene: 2. Per germline, CDR1 GTSNPN and CDR2 SVGIG (reference sequence). The CDR3 DNA reads TGTGCCTGGAGAGGGACAGGGTCTAATGAAAAACTGTTTTTT. Residues: CAWRGTGSNEKLFF.

V usage is TRBV7-2 and J usage is TRBJ2-2; TRBD1 matches 9 bases. The CDR3 extends over 15 amino acids. Germline V gene data show CDR1 as SGHTA and CDR2 as FQGNSA. The J segment lost 5 bases and the V segment lost 5 bases, leaving 6 bases of the junction unmatched. The CDR3 DNA sequence: TGTGCCAGCAGCCTCTGGGACAGGGAGACCGGGGAGCTGTTTTTT. It specifies CASSLWDRETGELFF.

The rearrangement links TRBV9 to TRBJ2-1, with 8 positions matching TRBD1. V dropped 3 bases and J dropped 8; count of bases not matched to a gene: 10. This CDR3 has 15 residues. The germline gives CDR1 SGDLS, CDR2 YYNGEE. This CDR3 is CASSDDLTGDDEQFF. The CDR3, as DNA: TGTGCCAGCAGCGACGACCTGACAGGGGACGATGAGCAGTTCTTC.

The chain combines TRBV7-9 with TRBJ1-6; the D gene is possibly TRBD1 (5 bases). Between the trimmed V and J ends, which lost 2 bases and 10 bases, there was a span of 12 bases. CDR3 length equals 14 residues. Germline CDR1 is SEHNR and CDR2 is FQNEAQ (reference sequence). Written as DNA, the CDR3 is TGTGCCAGCAGCTTAACCAGGGAGGACTCACCCCTCCACTTT. Amino acid sequence: CASSLTREDSPLHF. The full variable domain, completed using reference TRBV7-9 and TRBJ1-6, is DTGVSQNPRHKITKRGQNVTFRCDPISEHNRLYWYRQTLGQGPEFLTYFQNEAQLEKSRLLSDRFSAERPKGSFSTLEIQRTEQGDSAMYLCASSLTREDSPLHFGNGTRLTVT.

The chain combines TRBV9 with TRBJ2-2, with 8 bases identical to TRBD2. Germline CDR1 is SGDLS and CDR2 is YYNGEE. This CDR3 contains 15 residues. V was clipped by 4 bases and J by 0 bases; unmatched bases: 2. CDR3 protein: CASSPGLANTGELFF. For the CDR3, the DNA is TGTGCCAGCAGCCCGGGACTAGCGAACACCGGGGAGCTGTTTTTT.

The rearrangement uses TRBV5-1 and TRBJ1-1, with 7 nucleotides matching TRBD1. This CDR3 comprises 14 residues. V lost 4 bases, J lost 1 base, and 4 bases stayed unmatched. From germline, CDR1 is SGHRS and CDR2 YFSETQ. The CDR3 coding sequence is TGCGCCAGCAGCGCATGGACAGGGAACACTGAAGCTTTCTTT. Protein sequence: CASSAWTGNTEAFF. The full variable domain, with the rest looked up from reference TRBV5-1 and TRBJ1-1, is KAGVTQTPRYLIKTRGQQVTLSCSPISGHRSVSWYQQTPGQGLQFLFEYFSETQRNKGNFPGRFSGRQFSNSRSEMNVSTLELGDSALYLCASSAWTGNTEAFFGQGTRLTVV.

This clone was seen a single time. The V and J genes are TRBV5-1 and TRBJ2-7; TRBD2 aligns across 8 bases. V shed 4 bases, J shed 5 bases, and the junction held 14 bases outside the gene matches. CDR1 is SGHRS, CDR2 YFSETQ, per germline. CDR3 size: 16 residues. The CDR3 nucleotides read TGCGCCAGCAGCCGGGGCAGACTAGCGAGTTCGGACGAGCAGTACTTC. Amino acids: CASSRGRLASSDEQYF.

V and J are TRBV18 and TRBJ1-1; D unresolved. V was trimmed by 0 bases and J by 4 bases, leaving 9 bases between them. Germline CDR1 reads KGHSH; CDR2 reads LQKENI. The CDR3 consists of 14 residues. CDR3 loop: CASSPPGEGTEAFF. CDR3 DNA: TGTGCCAGCTCACCACCGGGAGAAGGCACTGAAGCTTTCTTT. Full variable domain (remainder filled in from reference TRBV18 and TRBJ1-1): NAGVMQNPRHLVRRRGQEARLRCSPMKGHSHVYWYRQLPEEGLKFMVYLQKENIIDESGMPKERFSAEFPKEGPSILRIQQVVRGDSAAYFCASSPPGEGTEAFFGQGTRLTVV.

The V call is TRBV28, the J call TRBJ1-1; D unresolved. Germline loops: CDR1 MDHEN, CDR2 SYDVKM. Trimming stripped 6 bases from V and 0 bases from J, with 5 bases between. The CDR3 sequence is 12 residues long. This CDR3 is CASSHMNTEAFF. CDR3 sequence (DNA): TGTGCCAGCAGCCACATGAACACTGAAGCTTTCTTT.

The chain has TRBV2 and TRBJ1-6; D may be TRBD1 (5 bases). The V gene lost 6 bases and the J gene lost 0 bases, with 12 bases spanning the gap. This CDR3 is built from 16 residues. Germline CDR1 reads SNHLY; CDR2 reads FYNNEI. In DNA form, the CDR3 reads TGTGCCAGCAGGATGACAGTAAACTCCTATAATTCACCCCTCCACTTT. Protein sequence: CASRMTVNSYNSPLHF.

The chain joins TRBV5-1 to TRBJ2-3, with D perhaps matching TRBD2 (5 bases). The V end was cut by 5 bases, the J end by 1 base, with 14 bases between. Germline V gives CDR1 SGHRS, CDR2 YFSETQ. CDR3 length: 15 amino acids. The CDR3 nucleotides are TGCGCCAGCAGAGGCGGGCGGCTCGGCACAGATACGCAGTATTTT. It is translated as CASRGGRLGTDTQYF.

Only one count was recorded for this clone. This chain links TRBV29-1 with TRBJ2-3; a possible D gene is TRBD1 (6 bases). Trimming pared 0 bases from V and 0 bases from J, leaving 16 bases between. The CDR3 is made up of 17 amino acids. Germline V gene lookup returns CDR1 SQVTM and CDR2 ANQGSEA. For the CDR3, the DNA is TGCAGCGTTGAAGACTACCAAGACAGGACTAGCACAGATACGCAGTATTTT. This translates into CSVEDYQDRTSTDTQYF.

The chain joins TRBV7-8 to TRBJ2-7; no firm D call. Germline V gene data show CDR1 as SGHVS and CDR2 as FQNEAQ. The CDR3 contains 13 residues. The V end was cut by 0 bases, the J end by 1 base, with 4 bases between. The CDR3 loop is CASSLARSYEQYF. The CDR3 bases are TGTGCCAGCAGCTTAGCCAGGTCCTACGAGCAGTACTTC.

The rearrangement links TRBV10-3 to TRBJ2-1, with 13 bases identical to TRBD2. J gave up 9 bases and V 7 bases, and 9 bases lay outside the gene matches. CDR1 is ENHRY and CDR2 is SYGVKD in the germline V gene. The CDR3 totals 15 residues. Here the CDR3 reads CAINGRTSGSGEQFF. CDR3 coding DNA: TGTGCCATCAACGGACGGACTAGCGGGAGCGGTGAGCAGTTCTTC.

V gene TRBV14 combines with J gene TRBJ2-1; TRBD1 aligns across 7 bases. CDR3 size: 14 residues. V lost 4 bases and J lost 3; bases outside the gene matches: 3. The V gene's germline CDR1 is SGHDN and CDR2 FVKESK. The CDR3 DNA is TGTGCCAGCAGCCCGACAGGGTTCTACAATGAGCAGTTCTTC. Translation: CASSPTGFYNEQFF.